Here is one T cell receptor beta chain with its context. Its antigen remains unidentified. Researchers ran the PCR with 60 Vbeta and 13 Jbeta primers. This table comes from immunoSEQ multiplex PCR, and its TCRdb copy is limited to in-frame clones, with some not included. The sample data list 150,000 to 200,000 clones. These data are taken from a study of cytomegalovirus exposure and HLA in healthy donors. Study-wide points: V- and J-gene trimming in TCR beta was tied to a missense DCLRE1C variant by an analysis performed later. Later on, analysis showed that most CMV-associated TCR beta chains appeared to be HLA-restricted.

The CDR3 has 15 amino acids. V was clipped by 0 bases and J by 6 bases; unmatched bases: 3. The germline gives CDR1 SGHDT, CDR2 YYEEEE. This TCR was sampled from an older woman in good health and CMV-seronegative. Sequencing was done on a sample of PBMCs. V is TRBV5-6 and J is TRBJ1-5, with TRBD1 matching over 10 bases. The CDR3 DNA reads TGTGCCAGCAGCTTGGAAGGGACAGGGGTTCAGCCCCAGCATTTT. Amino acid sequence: CASSLEGTGVQPQHF.